Listed below are T cell receptor beta chains from one sample, sequenced in a study of T cells in Graves' hyperthyroidism and ophthalmopathy. TCRdb re-called the multiplex PCR reads with MiXCR, one entry per CDR3 protein. The sample contains roughly 580,000 distinct CDR3 sequences, roughly 13% of which appear only once. Sequencing input: blood. The source of these receptors is a woman in her 30s with Graves' hyperthyroidism that later progressed to Graves' ophthalmopathy. The CDR3 runs from the conserved cysteine through the conserved F or W. D genes are given only for firm matches. Some rows have no size entry. The others give once, few or many, or a class for an expanded clone.

clone_size: many
v_call: TRBV7-2
d_call: NA
j_call: TRBJ1-3
cdr3_nt: TGTGCCAGCAGCTACCCCCCAGGGACTGGAAACACCATATATTTT
cdr3_aa: CASSYPPGTGNTIYF

clone_size: few
v_call: TRBV4-3
d_call: NA
j_call: TRBJ2-7
cdr3_nt: TGCGCCAGCAGCCAAGAATCCTCCAGCTCCTACGAGCAGTACTTC
cdr3_aa: CASSQESSSSYEQYF

clone_size: many
v_call: TRBV28
d_call: TRBD2
j_call: TRBJ2-7
cdr3_nt: TGTGCCAGCAGTTCTCAGTCTAGCGGGATGCTTAGCGAGCAGTACTTC
cdr3_aa: CASSSQSSGMLSEQYF

clone_size: few
v_call: TRBV19
d_call: TRBD2
j_call: TRBJ2-1
cdr3_nt: TGTGCCAGTAGTAGAATGGGACTAGCGGCTTTCAATGAGCAGTTCTTC
cdr3_aa: CASSRMGLAAFNEQFF

clone_size: NA
v_call: TRBV3-1
d_call: NA
j_call: TRBJ1-5
cdr3_nt: TGTGCCAGCAGCCACAGGGGTCATCAGCCCCAGCATTTT
cdr3_aa: CASSHRGHQPQHF

clone_size: NA
v_call: TRBV20-1
d_call: NA
j_call: TRBJ2-7
cdr3_nt: TGCAGTGCCCAAAATGACAGGGAGGTCTACGAGCAGTACTTC
cdr3_aa: CSAQNDREVYEQYF

clone_size: many
v_call: TRBV12-3/TRBV12-4
d_call: TRBD1
j_call: TRBJ2-2
cdr3_nt: TGTGCCAGCAGTAAGGACAGGGCCACCGGGGAGCTGTTTTTT
cdr3_aa: CASSKDRATGELFF

clone_size: many
v_call: TRBV29-1
d_call: TRBD1
j_call: TRBJ1-5
cdr3_nt: TGCAGCGTTGTAACAGGGGGGCCCCCCTATCAGCCCCAGCATTTT
cdr3_aa: CSVVTGGPPYQPQHF

clone_size: few
v_call: TRBV3-1
d_call: TRBD1
j_call: TRBJ2-7
cdr3_nt: TGTGCCAGCAGCCAACTGGGACAGGATTACGAGCAGTACTTC
cdr3_aa: CASSQLGQDYEQYF

clone_size: once
v_call: TRBV13
d_call: NA
j_call: TRBJ2-7
cdr3_nt: TGTGCCAGCAGCTTAGAGGGGTCCTACGAGCAGTGCTTC
cdr3_aa: CASSLEGSYEQCF

clone_size: few
v_call: TRBV29-1
d_call: NA
j_call: TRBJ2-1
cdr3_nt: TGCAGCGTTGAGAGGGGAAGCTCCTACAATGAGCAGTTCTTC
cdr3_aa: CSVERGSSYNEQFF

clone_size: NA
v_call: TRBV6-1
d_call: NA
j_call: TRBJ2-1
cdr3_nt: TGTGCCAGCGGACCGACAAGTTGGGATGAGCAGTTCTTC
cdr3_aa: CASGPTSWDEQFF

clone_size: many
v_call: TRBV2
d_call: NA
j_call: TRBJ2-2
cdr3_nt: TGTGCCAGCAGTGAAGAGGCCAGCCGGAACACCGGGGAGCTGTTTTTT
cdr3_aa: CASSEEASRNTGELFF

clone_size: NA
v_call: TRBV6-5
d_call: TRBD2
j_call: TRBJ2-2
cdr3_nt: TGTGCCAGCAGTTTCTCGGGACTAGCGGGAGTAACCGGGGAGCTGTTTTTT
cdr3_aa: CASSFSGLAGVTGELFF

clone_size: many
v_call: TRBV19
d_call: NA
j_call: TRBJ2-5
cdr3_nt: TGTGCCAGTAGTGCCCACGGGACAAACAAGGGGACCCAGTACTTC
cdr3_aa: CASSAHGTNKGTQYF

clone_size: many
v_call: TRBV24-1
d_call: NA
j_call: TRBJ1-2
cdr3_nt: TGTGCCACCAGTGATCACATTGTCGGCTACACCTTC
cdr3_aa: CATSDHIVGYTF

clone_size: many
v_call: TRBV11-2
d_call: NA
j_call: TRBJ2-7
cdr3_nt: TGTGCCAGCAGCTTAGTCTCCGGTTACGAGCAGTACTTC
cdr3_aa: CASSLVSGYEQYF

clone_size: NA
v_call: TRBV20-1
d_call: NA
j_call: TRBJ2-1
cdr3_nt: TGCAGTGTAACGATGAACGGGGTGGGCGCGGGCAATGAGCAGTTCTTC
cdr3_aa: CSVTMNGVGAGNEQFF

clone_size: many
v_call: TRBV6-1
d_call: NA
j_call: TRBJ1-1
cdr3_nt: TGTGCCAGCAGTTTCGCGCAGGGACGAACTGAAGCTTTCTTT
cdr3_aa: CASSFAQGRTEAFF

clone_size: few
v_call: TRBV14
d_call: NA
j_call: TRBJ2-6
cdr3_nt: TGTGCCAGCAGCCAAGTCGGGACTGGGGCCAACGTCCTGACTTTC
cdr3_aa: CASSQVGTGANVLTF

clone_size: few
v_call: TRBV9
d_call: TRBD2
j_call: TRBJ2-1
cdr3_nt: TGTGCCAGCAGCGAAGCGGGAGTAGGTCTCAATGAGCAGTTCTTC
cdr3_aa: CASSEAGVGLNEQFF

clone_size: many
v_call: TRBV7-9
d_call: NA
j_call: TRBJ2-4
cdr3_nt: TGTGCCAGCAACCAAGAGGGGGCCAAAAACATTCAGTACTTC
cdr3_aa: CASNQEGAKNIQYF

clone_size: NA
v_call: TRBV11-2
d_call: NA
j_call: TRBJ1-1
cdr3_nt: TGTGCCAGCAGCTTACCCCTTGAGAACACTGAAGCTTTCTTT
cdr3_aa: CASSLPLENTEAFF

clone_size: many
v_call: TRBV12-3/TRBV12-4
d_call: TRBD2
j_call: TRBJ2-7
cdr3_nt: TGTGCCAGCAGTTTAGGCCTAGCGGGCGGTCGGTCCTACGAGCAGTACTTC
cdr3_aa: CASSLGLAGGRSYEQYF

clone_size: many
v_call: TRBV11-2
d_call: TRBD1
j_call: TRBJ1-3
cdr3_nt: TGTGCCAGCAGCTTACAGACAGGGGCGGAAGGAAACACCATATATTTT
cdr3_aa: CASSLQTGAEGNTIYF